These 5 T cell receptor beta chains originate from one sample sequenced in a study of Graves' ophthalmopathy and Graves' hyperthyroidism. Amplification of the TCR beta CDR3 regions used RNA transcripts (as template). The workflow started with a first-round RT-PCR run with HTBI primers and then moved on to a second-round multiplex PCR. Each CDR3 protein gets one entry after TCRdb re-called the multiplex PCR reads with MiXCR. The sample has about 240,000 distinct CDR3 sequences, around 42% seen once. The sequenced sample was peripheral blood. The receptors come from an adult man with Graves' ophthalmopathy.

The genes are TRBV5-1 and TRBJ2-5; D may be TRBD1 (6 bases). Trimming shortened V by 0 bases and J by 5 bases, and 14 bases separated the two germline ends. The CDR3 is 15 amino acids. Germline V gene data show CDR1 as SGHRS and CDR2 as YFSETQ. The CDR3 DNA sequence: TGCGCCAGCAGCTTGGTGAGGGACACAAGGGAGACCCAGTACTTC. This encodes CASSLVRDTRETQYF.

The chain couples TRBV2 to TRBJ2-3; 8 bases match TRBD1. CDR3 size: 13 residues. The germline V gene encodes CDR1 SNHLY and CDR2 FYNNEI. Trimming took 0 bases from V and 10 from J; bases not matched to a gene: 3. For the CDR3, the DNA is TGTGCCAGCAGTGAAGCGACAGGGGTTGCGCAGTATTTT. Protein: CASSEATGVAQYF.

This clonotype was detected only a few times. The chain has TRBV13 and TRBJ2-2; D is ambiguous. V was pared by 1 base and J by 9 bases, with 9 bases between. The CDR3 runs to 13 residues. Per germline, CDR1 PRHDT and CDR2 FYEKMQ (reference sequence). This chain's CDR3 is CASSLDKGRELFF. CDR3 nucleotide sequence: TGTGCCAGCAGCTTAGACAAGGGAAGGGAGCTGTTTTTT. Based on the CDR3 plus reference TRBV13 and TRBJ2-2, the full variable domain is AAGVIQSPRHLIKEKRETATLKCYPIPRHDTVYWYQQGPGQDPQFLISFYEKMQSDKGSIPDRFSAQQFSDYHSELNMSSLELGDSALYFCASSLDKGRELFFGEGSRLTVL.

This rearrangement joins TRBV20-1 to TRBJ1-5; a weak D match, TRBD1 (6 bases). Germline CDR1 is DFQATT and CDR2 is SNEGSKA (reference sequence). Trimming removed 5 bases from V and 6 bases from J, with 14 bases in between. The CDR3 sequence is 13 residues long. The CDR3, as DNA: TGCAGTGCTCCGAGGGGGGAGGGTCAGCCCCAGCATTTT. Translated: CSAPRGEGQPQHF.

This clonotype was observed a few times. The junction departs from germline at one end; a sequencing error may be responsible. The chain combines TRBV12-3 or TRBV12-4 with TRBJ1-3; D is possibly TRBD1 (5 bases). The CDR3 loop spans 13 amino acids. In DNA form, the CDR3 reads TGTGCCAGCAGTTTTTGGGGGTCAGACCCGCGGATTTTT. This translates into CASSFWGSDPRIF.